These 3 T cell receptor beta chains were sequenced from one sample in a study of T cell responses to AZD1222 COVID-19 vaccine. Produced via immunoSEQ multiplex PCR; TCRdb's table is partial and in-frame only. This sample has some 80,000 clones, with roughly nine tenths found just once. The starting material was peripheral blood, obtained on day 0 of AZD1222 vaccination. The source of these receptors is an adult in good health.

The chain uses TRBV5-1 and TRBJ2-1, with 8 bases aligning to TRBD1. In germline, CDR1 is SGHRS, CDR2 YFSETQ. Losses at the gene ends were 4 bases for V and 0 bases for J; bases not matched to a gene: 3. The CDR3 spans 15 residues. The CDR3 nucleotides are TGCGCCAGCAGCGCCGGGACAGGCTCCTACAATGAGCAGTTCTTC. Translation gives CASSAGTGSYNEQFF.

The CDR3 DNA is TGCGCCAGCAGCCAAGATAGGGGGATGGCCCAGCATTTT. It codes for CASSQDRGMAQHF. The genes are TRBV4-1 and TRBJ1-5; the D gene is possibly TRBD1 (6 bases). In germline, CDR1 is MGHRA, CDR2 YSYEKL. The CDR3 consists of 13 residues. With 0 bases removed from V and 11 bases from J, the gap between germline ends came to 11 bases.

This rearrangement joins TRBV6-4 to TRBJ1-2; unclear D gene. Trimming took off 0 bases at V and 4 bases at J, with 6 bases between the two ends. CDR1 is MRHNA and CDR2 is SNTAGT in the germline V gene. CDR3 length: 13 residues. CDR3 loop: CASSDSGTYGYTF. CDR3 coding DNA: TGTGCCAGCAGTGACTCTGGAACCTATGGCTACACCTTC.